Described below is a single TCR beta chain sequence and its context. This CDR3 has 12 amino acids. The V end lost 5 bases, the J end lost 4 bases, and 12 bases lay between the germline ends. Germline CDR1 is DFQATT and CDR2 is SNEGSKA (reference sequence). The data belong to a study of early T cells in non-severe SARS-CoV-2 infection. Overall study: It was bulk RNA from unsorted whole blood that was sequenced, and the chains were unpaired.

From the 5' RACE reads, TCRdb called clonotypes with MiXCR, one entry per CDR3 protein. The sample has 25,000 to 35,000 distinct CDR3 sequences; under 7.5% are singletons. The receptor was derived from an adult who was a healthcare worker with PCR-confirmed SARS-CoV-2 infection or an uninfected control (not recorded which). The genes are TRBV20-1 and TRBJ2-7; D possibly matches TRBD1 or TRBD2 (5 bases each). What was sequenced was whole blood. CDR3 residues: CSAGGRGYEQYF. CDR3 coding DNA: TGCAGTGCTGGGGGACGGGGATACGAGCAGTACTTC.